This TCR beta chain was recorded in a study of T cell changes during pregnancy in multiple sclerosis. After removal of 3 bases from V and 5 bases from J, the junction contained 6 bases not matched to a gene. The germline gives CDR1 KGHSH, CDR2 LQKENI. The CDR3 runs 15 residues. Assay: immunoSEQ multiplex PCR; the TCRdb copy retains only in-frame clones and omits some. Of fewer than 95,000 clones listed, about 93% were seen once; the top ten hold around 4%. This sequence was found in a female donor with multiple sclerosis, enrolled in a pregnancy study. The J gene is TRBJ2-1, the V gene TRBV18; 8 nucleotides match TRBD2. The source was peripheral blood, collected in the first trimester of pregnancy. The CDR3 nucleotides read TGTGCCAGCTCACCGGCGGGGGGACTCAACAATGAGCAGTTCTTC. Its translation: CASSPAGGLNNEQFF.